Each of the 27 T cell receptor beta chains below was sequenced from the same sample in a study of monozygotic twins with inflammatory bowel disease. TCRdb reprocessed the 5' RACE reads and keeps a single row for each CDR3 protein, giving no DNA. Here the sample table reports around 150,000 distinct CDR3 sequences. The sample consisted of blood. All receptors come from a human donor with ulcerative colitis or Crohn's disease, or a healthy co-twin of an affected twin (not recorded which).

J is TRBJ2-1 and V is TRBV20-1; absent DNA, TCRdb's TRBD1 call cannot be checked. The CDR3 runs 12 residues. Germline CDR1 reads DFQATT; CDR2 reads SNEGSKA (reference sequence). CDR3 amino acids: CSARGGEHEQFF.

The chain carries TRBV28 and TRBJ2-7; the TCRdb D gene call, TRBD2, has no DNA to confirm it. This CDR3 is 15 amino acids long. Germline V gives CDR1 MDHEN, CDR2 SYDVKM. CDR3 region: CASRTTGTSIHEQYF.

The chain recombines TRBV7-3 with TRBJ2-2; TCRdb's D gene call, TRBD1, goes unchecked for lack of DNA. The CDR3 sequence is 16 residues long. Per germline, CDR1 SGHTA and CDR2 FQGTGA. The CDR3 is CASSPTPMTGTGELFF.

The rearrangement uses TRBV12-3 or TRBV12-4 and TRBJ1-6; as DNA is missing, the TRBD1 call by TCRdb cannot be tested. There are 15 residues in the CDR3. The CDR3 loop is CASRTDRTYNSPLHF.

The chain recombines TRBV5-6 with TRBJ1-2; the D call from TCRdb, TRBD1, cannot be confirmed without DNA. Germline CDR1 is SGHDT and CDR2 is YYEEEE. The CDR3 consists of 14 residues. CDR3 loop: CASSLSGTTYGYTF.

This sequence joins TRBV7-3 and TRBJ2-7. Germline V gene lookup returns CDR1 SGHTA and CDR2 FQGTGA. This CDR3 is 14 amino acids long. The CDR3 spells CASSLTGAGYEQYF.

V gene TRBV20-1 combines with J gene TRBJ1-6. Germline CDR1 and CDR2: DFQATT and SNEGSKA (reference sequence). The CDR3 is 12 residues long. CDR3 region: CSAREGNSPLHF.

The chain is built from TRBV7-2 and TRBJ2-1. The germline V gene has CDR1 SGHTA and CDR2 FQGNSA. The CDR3 runs 12 residues. This CDR3 reads CASSLVRNEQFF.

The chain is built from TRBV7-2 and TRBJ2-1; the TCRdb D gene call, TRBD1, has no DNA to confirm it. This CDR3 has 14 amino acids. Germline lookup yields CDR1 SGHTA and CDR2 FQGNSA. CDR3 residues: CASSSPSSRDEQFF.

The gene calls are TRBV2 and TRBJ1-1; TCRdb picks TRBD1, but there is no DNA to check that call. Germline CDR1 is SNHLY and CDR2 is FYNNEI. This CDR3 region has 13 residues. The CDR3 loop reads CASRGQINTEAFF.

This sequence joins TRBV7-2 and TRBJ1-1; the TCRdb call, TRBD1, lacks DNA for checking. CDR1 and CDR2 from the germline V gene are SGHTA and FQGNSA. There are 16 residues in the CDR3. The CDR3 protein is CASSISRGGESTEAFF.

The chain uses TRBV4-3 and TRBJ2-7. This CDR3 contains 15 residues. The germline V gene encodes CDR1 LGHNA and CDR2 YSLEER. The CDR3 sequence is CASSQGTDVFYEQYF.

The J gene is TRBJ2-1, the V gene TRBV20-1. CDR1 DFQATT and CDR2 SNEGSKA come from the germline V gene (reference sequence). The CDR3 is 14 residues long. The CDR3 here is CSANGGSSYNEQFF.

V and J are TRBV12-3 or TRBV12-4 and TRBJ2-1; lacking DNA, the TRBD1 call made by TCRdb goes unchecked. The CDR3 sequence is 15 residues long. This chain's CDR3 is CASSFESGQGGEQFF.

The chain uses TRBV24-1 and TRBJ1-4. The length of the CDR3 is 15 residues. Looked up from germline, CDR1 is KGHDR and CDR2 is SFDVKD. The CDR3 protein is CATSDPAFGVEKLFF.

This sequence joins TRBV25-1 and TRBJ1-4; no DNA is available, so the TRBD1 call from TCRdb remains unchecked. Germline V gene sequence: CDR1 MGHDK, CDR2 SYGVNS. The CDR3 has 13 residues. The CDR3: CASQGWANEKLFF.

The rearrangement joins TRBV7-3 to TRBJ2-7; the D call from TCRdb, TRBD1, cannot be confirmed without DNA. In germline, CDR1 is SGHTA, CDR2 FQGTGA. The CDR3 contains 14 residues. CDR3 residues: CASSPRAGIHEQYF.

V is TRBV15 and J is TRBJ2-7; the D gene TCRdb calls, TRBD1, cannot be checked with no DNA. The CDR3 length is 13 residues. Germline loops: CDR1 LNHNV, CDR2 YYDKDF (reference sequence). This CDR3 reads CATSGRQGREQYF.

The V gene is TRBV11-2, the J gene TRBJ2-7; the D gene TCRdb calls, TRBD1, cannot be checked with no DNA. Germline loops: CDR1 SGHAT, CDR2 FQNNGV. The CDR3 is made up of 14 amino acids. CDR3 amino acids: CASSLFSNRYEQYF. The full variable domain, its missing parts supplied by reference TRBV11-2 and TRBJ2-7, is EAGVAQSPRYKIIEKRQSVAFWCNPISGHATLYWYQQILGQGPKLLIQFQNNGVVDDSQLPKDRFSAERLKGVDSTLKIQPAKLEDSAVYLCASSLFSNRYEQYFGPGTRLTVT.

The rearrangement joins TRBV11-3 to TRBJ2-3. Germline-derived CDR1 and CDR2 are SGHNT and YENEEA. The CDR3 has 13 residues. This CDR3 is CASSLEMGDTQYF.

This chain joins TRBV19 and TRBJ1-1; the D call from TCRdb, TRBD1, cannot be confirmed without DNA. Per the germline V gene, CDR1 is LNHDA and CDR2 is SQIVND (reference sequence). The length of the CDR3 is 14 residues. CDR3 residues: CASSVDKGDTEAFF.

This sequence joins TRBV30 and TRBJ2-7; the TCRdb D gene call, TRBD1, has no DNA to confirm it. This CDR3 is 15 amino acids long. Germline V gene lookup returns CDR1 GTSNPN and CDR2 SVGIG (reference sequence). CDR3 in amino acids: CAWSAPSFQVHEQYF.

The chain recombines TRBV29-1 with TRBJ2-1. CDR3 size: 13 residues. Germline lookup yields CDR1 SQVTM and CDR2 ANQGSEA. CDR3: CSVEGESYNEQFF.

This sequence joins TRBV6-1 and TRBJ1-5; TCRdb picks TRBD1, but there is no DNA to check that call. The CDR3 length is 15 residues. The germline V gene encodes CDR1 MNHNS and CDR2 SASEGT. CDR3: CASSKDSARNQPQHF.

The chain couples TRBV9 to TRBJ2-1; as DNA is missing, the TRBD2 call by TCRdb cannot be tested. From germline, CDR1 is SGDLS and CDR2 YYNGEE. This CDR3 comprises 16 residues. CDR3 protein: CASSVTGLATYNEQFF.

Frequency places this clonotype as medium-sized. The chain has TRBV7-9 and TRBJ2-3; as DNA is missing, the TRBD2 call by TCRdb cannot be tested. The CDR3 is made up of 14 amino acids. The V gene's germline CDR1 is SEHNR and CDR2 FQNEAQ (reference sequence). Here the CDR3 reads CASTPLRNTDTQYF.

The chain carries TRBV3-1 and TRBJ1-1; TCRdb gives TRBD1 as the D gene, but with no DNA this cannot be confirmed. From germline, CDR1 is LGHDT and CDR2 YNNKEL (reference sequence). The CDR3 runs 14 residues. CDR3 sequence reads: CASSLRTGGTEAFF.